Listed below are T cell receptor beta chains from one sample, sequenced in a study of T-cell reconstitution after alpha-beta-depleted transplantation in children. Via MiXCR, TCRdb re-called the PCR reads, giving one row per CDR3 protein. The sample records a few hundred thousand distinct CDR3 sequences, roughly 13% being singletons. The specimen was PBMCs, mostly from graft donor cells, collected 360 days after TCRalphabeta/CD19-depleted stem cell transplant. Every receptor here comes from a male patient under 18 who had a stem cell transplant for acute myeloid leukemia, so the T cells may come from the graft donor. The CDR3 runs from the conserved cysteine through the conserved F or W. The D gene is left open where the match is weak. Clone size is stated in some rows and not others, as once, few, many or a class when expanded.

TRBJ1-2 TRBV28 - - CASSLLWDYGYTF TGTGCCAGCAGTCTCCTATGGGACTATGGCTACACCTTC
TRBJ2-5 TRBV30 - - CAWSKLAETQYF TGTGCCTGGAGTAAACTAGCAGAGACCCAGTACTTC
TRBJ1-6 TRBV27 many - CASSFSSALVGNSPLHF TGTGCCAGCAGTTTTTCGTCAGCGCTTGTGGGTAATTCACCCCTCCACTTT
TRBJ2-7 TRBV14 - TRBD1 CASSQPRTGSYEQYF TGTGCCAGCAGCCAGCCCCGGACAGGGTCGTACGAGCAGTACTTC
TRBJ1-4 TRBV28 - - CASSVGGSMVYEKLFF TGTGCCAGCAGCGTCGGAGGCTCTATGGTTTATGAAAAACTGTTTTTT
TRBJ2-1 TRBV7-9 many - CASSLHRSGNEQFF TGTGCCAGCAGCTTACATAGAAGTGGGAATGAGCAGTTCTTC
TRBJ2-6 TRBV14 few - CASSQAPFRGSGANVLTF TGTGCCAGCAGCCAAGCTCCGTTTAGGGGATCTGGGGCCAACGTCCTGACTTTC
TRBJ2-7 TRBV29-1 many TRBD1 CSVGQGAGEQYF TGCAGCGTCGGACAGGGGGCTGGCGAGCAGTACTTC
TRBJ2-7 TRBV29-1 few TRBD2 CSVVGLAGGKAYEQYF TGCAGCGTCGTGGGACTAGCGGGAGGGAAAGCCTACGAGCAGTACTTC
TRBJ2-2 TRBV7-9 - - CASSWLASNTGELFF TGTGCCAGCAGCTGGCTAGCGTCGAACACCGGGGAGCTGTTTTTT
TRBJ2-7 TRBV12-3/TRBV12-4 - - CASSQHGSSYEQYF TGTGCCAGCAGCCAGCACGGGAGCTCCTACGAGCAGTACTTC
TRBJ2-7 TRBV4-3 - - CASSRHAGVYEQYF TGCGCCAGCAGCCGTCACGCCGGGGTCTACGAGCAGTACTTC
TRBJ2-7 TRBV18 once TRBD2 CASSPGGFPYEQYF TGTGCCAGCTCACCGGGAGGGTTCCCCTACGAGCAGTACTTC
TRBJ2-7 TRBV20-1 - - CSASSLGTVSYEQYF TGCAGTGCTAGCTCTCTAGGGACTGTCTCCTACGAGCAGTACTTC
TRBJ2-7 TRBV7-7 - TRBD2 CASSIPGLAGIRNEQYF TGTGCTAGCAGCATACCGGGACTAGCGGGAATACGCAACGAGCAGTACTTC
TRBJ2-1 TRBV20-1 few - CSARDRERTYNEQFF TGCAGTGCTAGAGACCGGGAGAGGACGTACAATGAGCAGTTCTTC
TRBJ2-7 TRBV27 few - CASSLSGVGLYYEQYF TGTGCCAGCAGTTTATCGGGGGTGGGGTTGTACTACGAGCAGTACTTC
TRBJ2-1 TRBV12-3/TRBV12-4 - - CASSLWHRERDNEQFF TGTGCCAGCAGTTTATGGCACAGGGAAAGGGACAATGAGCAGTTCTTC
TRBJ2-5 TRBV5-7 - TRBD2 CASSQLAGDPQETQYF TGTGCCAGCAGCCAACTAGCGGGAGACCCCCAAGAGACCCAGTACTTC
TRBJ2-1 TRBV29-1 - - CSVRDSNSYNEQFF TGCAGCGTTCGGGACTCGAACTCCTACAATGAGCAGTTCTTC
TRBJ2-7 TRBV11-2 few TRBD1 CASGSRGRASYEQYF TGTGCCAGCGGCTCGAGGGGGCGAGCTTCCTACGAGCAGTACTTC
TRBJ2-3 TRBV10-3 few - CAISESTGLTDTQYF TGTGCCATCAGTGAGTCGACTGGGCTCACAGATACGCAGTATTTT
TRBJ2-5 TRBV9 - TRBD2 CASSVAGGPRETQYF TGTGCCAGCAGCGTAGCGGGAGGGCCCCGAGAGACCCAGTACTTC
TRBJ2-5 TRBV20-1 - - CSAEIGVYQETQYF TGCAGTGCTGAAATAGGTGTATACCAAGAGACCCAGTACTTC
TRBJ1-2 TRBV15 - - CATSRDWGDYGYTF TGTGCCACCAGCAGAGATTGGGGGGACTATGGCTACACCTTC
TRBJ2-1 TRBV5-1 - TRBD2 CASSSGLAGVLMNEQFF TGCGCCAGCAGCTCGGGACTAGCGGGAGTATTAATGAATGAGCAGTTCTTC
TRBJ2-5 TRBV11-1 - TRBD2 CASSFGTSGRSRQETQYF TGTGCCAGCAGCTTTGGGACTAGCGGGAGGTCCCGGCAAGAGACCCAGTACTTC
TRBJ2-1 TRBV7-2 - - CASSRPGIEQFF TGTGCCAGCAGCCGCCCAGGGATTGAGCAGTTCTTC
TRBJ1-1 TRBV6-1 - TRBD1 CASVIAGGANAEAFF TGTGCCAGCGTGATTGCAGGGGGCGCAAACGCTGAAGCTTTCTTT
TRBJ2-1 TRBV15 few - CATSSRNARSYNEQFF TGTGCCACCAGCAGCAGGAACGCACGCTCCTACAATGAGCAGTTCTTC
TRBJ2-1 TRBV4-2 - - CASSQGSGGAKPYNEQFF TGTGCCAGCAGCCAAGGGTCCGGAGGGGCAAAGCCCTACAATGAGCAGTTCTTC
TRBJ1-2 TRBV29-1 - - CSAMTGGNYGYTF TGCAGCGCAATGACAGGTGGTAACTATGGCTACACCTTC
TRBJ2-1 TRBV27 few TRBD2 CASSYTGTRYNEQFF TGTGCCAGCAGTTATACCGGGACTAGATACAATGAGCAGTTCTTC
TRBJ2-1 TRBV12-3/TRBV12-4 many - CASSLRDLYNEQFF TGTGCCAGCAGTTTGCGGGACCTCTACAATGAGCAGTTCTTC
TRBJ2-1 TRBV7-9 - - CASSLWGRQANEQFF TGTGCCAGCAGCCTTTGGGGGAGGCAAGCAAATGAGCAGTTCTTC
TRBJ2-1 TRBV12-3/TRBV12-4 few TRBD2 CASSRIAGVSYNEQFF TGTGCCAGCAGCAGGATAGCGGGAGTGTCCTACAATGAGCAGTTCTTC
TRBJ1-5 TRBV7-2 - - CASSLAVHSNQPQHF TGTGCCAGCAGCCTAGCAGTACATAGCAATCAGCCCCAGCATTTT
TRBJ2-7 TRBV7-2 few TRBD2 CASSLNAGGSGEQYF TGTGCCAGCAGCTTAAACGCGGGAGGGTCCGGCGAGCAGTACTTC
TRBJ2-1 TRBV12-3/TRBV12-4 few TRBD1 CASSLTDREQFF TGTGCCAGCAGCCTTACGGACAGGGAGCAGTTCTTC
TRBJ2-5 TRBV10-3 - TRBD2 CAINGLGVMTSGSEETQYF TGTGCCATCAATGGGCTGGGTGTGATGACTAGCGGGAGTGAAGAGACCCAGTACTTC
TRBJ2-5 TRBV24-1 few - CATGGGAPWETQYF TGTGCCACTGGGGGGGGGGCCCCCTGGGAGACCCAGTACTTC
TRBJ2-7 TRBV18 - - CASSPVASAPFDEQYF TGTGCCAGCTCACCCGTCGCCAGCGCCCCCTTCGACGAGCAGTACTTC
TRBJ2-7 TRBV29-1 - TRBD1 CSVKRDRVSYEQYF TGCAGCGTTAAACGAGACAGGGTCTCCTACGAGCAGTACTTC
TRBJ2-1 TRBV18 - - CASSPGLAFLEQFF TGTGCCAGCTCACCGGGACTGGCTTTTTTGGAGCAGTTCTTC
TRBJ1-1 TRBV10-3 few TRBD1 CAILRPGQGDGNTEAFF TGTGCCATCCTTAGGCCGGGACAGGGGGATGGAAACACTGAAGCTTTCTTT
TRBJ1-1 TRBV15 few - CATSPPTAWGTEAFF TGTGCCACCAGCCCTCCGACCGCCTGGGGGACTGAAGCTTTCTTT
TRBJ2-2 TRBV29-1 - - CSVLRGTGELFF TGCAGCGTTCTCCGGGGGACCGGGGAGCTGTTTTTT
TRBJ2-5 TRBV12-3/TRBV12-4 many - CASSPTRIVQETQYF TGTGCCAGCAGTCCCACTAGGATTGTACAAGAGACCCAGTACTTC
TRBJ2-1 TRBV20-1 few TRBD2 CSARGLAGGPYNEQFF TGCAGTGCTAGAGGTTTAGCGGGAGGGCCTTACAATGAGCAGTTCTTC
TRBJ2-1 TRBV9 few - CASSVVLAAPNEQFF TGTGCCAGCAGCGTAGTGCTAGCAGCCCCCAATGAGCAGTTCTTC